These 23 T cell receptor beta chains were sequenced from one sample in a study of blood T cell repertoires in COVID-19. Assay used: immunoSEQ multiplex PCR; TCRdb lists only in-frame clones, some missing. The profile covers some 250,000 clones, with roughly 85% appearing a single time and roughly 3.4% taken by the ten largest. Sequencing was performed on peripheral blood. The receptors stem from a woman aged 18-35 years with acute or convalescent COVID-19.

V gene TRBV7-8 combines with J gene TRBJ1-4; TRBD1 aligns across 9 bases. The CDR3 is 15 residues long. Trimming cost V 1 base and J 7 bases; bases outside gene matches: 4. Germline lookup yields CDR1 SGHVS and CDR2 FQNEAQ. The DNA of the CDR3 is TGTGCCAGCAGCTTAGTTCCGGGACAGGGTGAAAAACTGTTTTTT. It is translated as CASSLVPGQGEKLFF.

CDR3 DNA: TGTGCCAGCAGCTTAATGCGGCGGGAGTACCCTAATGAGCAGTTCTTC. Translation gives CASSLMRREYPNEQFF. The V and J genes are TRBV7-6 and TRBJ2-1, with 7 bases identical to TRBD2. The CDR3 is 16 amino acids. Germline loops: CDR1 SGHVS, CDR2 FNYEAQ. The V and J ends lost 2 bases and 7 bases, in that order; junction bases with no gene match: 11.

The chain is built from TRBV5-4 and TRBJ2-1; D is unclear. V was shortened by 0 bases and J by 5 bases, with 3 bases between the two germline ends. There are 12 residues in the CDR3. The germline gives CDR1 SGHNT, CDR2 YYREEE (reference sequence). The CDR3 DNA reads TGTGCCAGCAGCTTGGTTAACAATGAGCAGTTCTTC. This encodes CASSLVNNEQFF.

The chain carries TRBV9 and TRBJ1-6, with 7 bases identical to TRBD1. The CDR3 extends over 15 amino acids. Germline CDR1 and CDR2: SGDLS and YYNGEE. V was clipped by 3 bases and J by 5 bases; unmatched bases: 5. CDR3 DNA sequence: TGTGCCAGCAGCGCTGGGACAGCTCATAATTCACCCCTCCACTTT. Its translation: CASSAGTAHNSPLHF. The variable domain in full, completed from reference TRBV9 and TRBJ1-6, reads DSGVTQTPKHLITATGQRVTLRCSPRSGDLSVYWYQQSLDQGLQFLIQYYNGEERAKGNILERFSAQQFPDLHSELNLSSLELGDSALYFCASSAGTAHNSPLHFGNGTRLTVT.

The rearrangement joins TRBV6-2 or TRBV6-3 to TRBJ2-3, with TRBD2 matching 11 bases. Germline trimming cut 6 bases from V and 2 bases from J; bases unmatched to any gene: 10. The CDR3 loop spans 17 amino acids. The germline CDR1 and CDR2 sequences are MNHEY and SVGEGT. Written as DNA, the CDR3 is TGTGCCAGCAGCCATTTGACTAGCGGGACCCACACAGATACGCAGTATTTT. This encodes CASSHLTSGTHTDTQYF.

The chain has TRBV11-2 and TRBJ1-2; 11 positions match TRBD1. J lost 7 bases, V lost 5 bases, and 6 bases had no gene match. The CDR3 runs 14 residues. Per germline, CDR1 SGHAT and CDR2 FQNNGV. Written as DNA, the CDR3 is TGTGCCAGCAGCATCGGACAGGGGGCTCCTGGCTACACCTTC. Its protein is CASSIGQGAPGYTF.

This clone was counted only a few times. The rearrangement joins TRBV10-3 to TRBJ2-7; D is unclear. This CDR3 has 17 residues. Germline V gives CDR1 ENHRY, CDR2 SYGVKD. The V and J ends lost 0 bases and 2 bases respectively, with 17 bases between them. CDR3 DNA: TGTGCCATCAGTGAGTCGACAAACACCAAAAGGCCCTACGAGCAGTACTTC. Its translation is CAISESTNTKRPYEQYF.

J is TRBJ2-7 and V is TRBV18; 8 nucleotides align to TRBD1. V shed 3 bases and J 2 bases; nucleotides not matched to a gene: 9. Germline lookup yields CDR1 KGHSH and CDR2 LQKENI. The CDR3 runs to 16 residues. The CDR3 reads CASSPIRTGKTYEQYF. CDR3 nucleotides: TGTGCCAGCTCACCCATTCGGACAGGGAAGACCTACGAGCAGTACTTC.

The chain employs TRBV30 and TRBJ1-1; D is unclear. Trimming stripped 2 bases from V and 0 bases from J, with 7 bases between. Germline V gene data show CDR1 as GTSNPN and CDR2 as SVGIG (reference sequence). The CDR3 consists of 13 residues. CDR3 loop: CAWSSTVNTEAFF. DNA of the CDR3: TGTGCCTGGAGTTCCACTGTGAACACTGAAGCTTTCTTT. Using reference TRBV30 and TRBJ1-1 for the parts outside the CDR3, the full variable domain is SQTIHQWPATLVQPVGSPLSLECTVEGTSNPNLYWYRQAAGRGLQLLFYSVGIGQISSEVPQNLSASRPQDRQFILSSKKLLLSDSGFYLCAWSSTVNTEAFFGQGTRLTVV.

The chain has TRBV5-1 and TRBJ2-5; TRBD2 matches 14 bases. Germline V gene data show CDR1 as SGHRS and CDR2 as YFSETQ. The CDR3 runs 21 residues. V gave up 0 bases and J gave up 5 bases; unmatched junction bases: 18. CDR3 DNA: TGCGCCAGCAGCTTGGAGATCCCGGGACTAGCGGGAGCGAGATCTCGGGAGACCCAGTACTTC. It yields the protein CASSLEIPGLAGARSRETQYF.

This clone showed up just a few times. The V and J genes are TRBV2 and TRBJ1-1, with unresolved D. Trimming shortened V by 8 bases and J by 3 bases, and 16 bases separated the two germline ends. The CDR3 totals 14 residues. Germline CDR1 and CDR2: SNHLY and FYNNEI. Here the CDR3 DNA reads TGTGCCAGCTACCGACGGGGAAGGGACACTGAAGCTTTCTTT. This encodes CASYRRGRDTEAFF. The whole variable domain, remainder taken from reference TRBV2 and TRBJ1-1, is EPEVTQTPSHQVTQMGQEVILRCVPISNHLYFYWYRQILGQKVEFLVSFYNNEISEKSEIFDDQFSVERPDGSNFTLKIRSTKLEDSAMYFCASYRRGRDTEAFFGQGTRLTVV.

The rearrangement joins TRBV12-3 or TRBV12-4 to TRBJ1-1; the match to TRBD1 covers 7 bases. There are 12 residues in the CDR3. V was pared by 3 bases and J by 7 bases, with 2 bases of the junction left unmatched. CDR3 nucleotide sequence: TGTGCCAGCAGTTTTAACAGGGGTGAAGCTTTCTTT. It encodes CASSFNRGEAFF.

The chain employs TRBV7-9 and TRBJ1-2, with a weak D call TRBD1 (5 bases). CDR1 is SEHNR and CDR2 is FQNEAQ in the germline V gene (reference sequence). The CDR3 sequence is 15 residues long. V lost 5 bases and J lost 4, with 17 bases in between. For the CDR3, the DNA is TGTGCCAGCAGCCCGGGCGGGGGACTACGCTATGGCTACACCTTC. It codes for CASSPGGGLRYGYTF.

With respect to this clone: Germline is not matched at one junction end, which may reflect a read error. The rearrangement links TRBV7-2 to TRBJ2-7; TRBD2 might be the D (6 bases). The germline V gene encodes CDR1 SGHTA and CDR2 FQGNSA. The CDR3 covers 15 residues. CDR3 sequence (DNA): TGTGCCAGCAGTTTAGGACGGGGGAGGTCCCACGAGCAGTACTTC. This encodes CASSLGRGRSHEQYF. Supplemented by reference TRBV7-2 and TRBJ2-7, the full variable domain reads GAGVSQSPSNKVTEKGKDVELRCDPISGHTALYWYRQSLGQGLEFLIYFQGNSAPDKSGLPSDRFSAERTGGSVSTLTIQRTQQEDSAVYLCASSLGRGRSHEQYFGPGTRLTVT.

The CDR3 sequence: CASSPGGLNYGYTF. CDR3 in DNA: TGTGCCAGCTCACCGGGGGGGCTCAACTATGGCTACACCTTC. The chain recombines TRBV18 with TRBJ1-2, with D possibly TRBD1 on 6 matching bases. Germline values: CDR1 KGHSH, CDR2 LQKENI. The CDR3 contains 14 residues. Trimming took 3 bases from V and 2 from J, leaving 10 bases between them. The full variable domain, in which reference TRBV18 and TRBJ1-2 provide the parts outside the CDR3, is NAGVMQNPRHLVRRRGQEARLRCSPMKGHSHVYWYRQLPEEGLKFMVYLQKENIIDESGMPKERFSAEFPKEGPSILRIQQVVRGDSAAYFCASSPGGLNYGYTFGSGTRLTVV.

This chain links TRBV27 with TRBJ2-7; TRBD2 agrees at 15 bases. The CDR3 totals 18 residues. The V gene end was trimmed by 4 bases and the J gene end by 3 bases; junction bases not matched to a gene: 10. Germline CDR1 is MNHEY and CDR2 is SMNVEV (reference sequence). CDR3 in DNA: TGTGCCAGCAGTTCCTGGACTAGCGGGAGGGCCACCCTCTACGAGCAGTACTTC. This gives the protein CASSSWTSGRATLYEQYF.

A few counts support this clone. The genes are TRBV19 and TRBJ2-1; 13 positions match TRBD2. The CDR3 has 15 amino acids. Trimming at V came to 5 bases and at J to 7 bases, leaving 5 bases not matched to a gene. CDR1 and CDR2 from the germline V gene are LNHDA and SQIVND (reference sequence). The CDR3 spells CASSLLAGGHNEQFF. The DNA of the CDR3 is TGTGCCAGTAGTTTACTAGCGGGAGGGCATAATGAGCAGTTCTTC. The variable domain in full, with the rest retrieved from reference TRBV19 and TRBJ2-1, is DGGITQSPKYLFRKEGQNVTLSCEQNLNHDAMYWYRQDPGQGLRLIYYSQIVNDFQKGDIAEGYSVSREKKESFPLTVTSAQKNPTAFYLCASSLLAGGHNEQFFGPGTRLTVL.

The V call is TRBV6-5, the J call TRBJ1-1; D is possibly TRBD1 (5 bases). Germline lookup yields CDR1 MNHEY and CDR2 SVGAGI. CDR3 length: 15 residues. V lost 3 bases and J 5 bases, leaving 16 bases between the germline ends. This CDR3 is CASSYGLGTITEAFF. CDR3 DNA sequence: TGTGCCAGCAGTTATGGACTCGGGACTATTACTGAAGCTTTCTTT.

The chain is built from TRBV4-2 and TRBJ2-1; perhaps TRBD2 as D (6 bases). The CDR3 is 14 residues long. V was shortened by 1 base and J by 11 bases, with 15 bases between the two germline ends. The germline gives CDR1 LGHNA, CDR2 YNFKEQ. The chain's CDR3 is CASSQGMAGIKQFF. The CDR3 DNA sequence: TGTGCCAGCAGCCAAGGGATGGCGGGAATAAAGCAGTTCTTC.

The CDR3 spells CASRGMGATQETQYF. Here the CDR3 DNA reads TGTGCCAGCCGTGGGATGGGGGCTACCCAAGAGACCCAGTACTTC. The chain is built from TRBV2 and TRBJ2-5, with D tentatively TRBD1 (6 bases). Per the germline V gene, CDR1 is SNHLY and CDR2 is FYNNEI. This CDR3 region has 15 residues. V was clipped by 8 bases and J by 1 base, with 17 bases between them.

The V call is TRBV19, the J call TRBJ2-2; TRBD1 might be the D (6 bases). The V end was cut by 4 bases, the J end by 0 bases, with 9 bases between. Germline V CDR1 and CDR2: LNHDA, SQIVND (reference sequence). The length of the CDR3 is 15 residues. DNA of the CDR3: TGTGCCAGTAGTACGAGACAGGCGAACACCGGGGAGCTGTTTTTT. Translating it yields CASSTRQANTGELFF.

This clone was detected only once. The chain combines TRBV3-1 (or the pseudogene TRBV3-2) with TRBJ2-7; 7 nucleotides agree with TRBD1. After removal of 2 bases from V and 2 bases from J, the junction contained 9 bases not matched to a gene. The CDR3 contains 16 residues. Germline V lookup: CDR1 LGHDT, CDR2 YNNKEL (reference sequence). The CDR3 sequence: CASSQTPTGTAYEQYF. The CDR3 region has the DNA TGTGCCAGCAGCCAAACCCCTACGGGGACAGCCTACGAGCAGTACTTC.

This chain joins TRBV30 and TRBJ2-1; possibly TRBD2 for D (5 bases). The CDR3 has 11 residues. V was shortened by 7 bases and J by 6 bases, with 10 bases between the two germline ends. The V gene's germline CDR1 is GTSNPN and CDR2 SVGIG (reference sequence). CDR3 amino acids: CASRSGNEQFF. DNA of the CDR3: TGTGCCTCCCGCAGCGGCAATGAGCAGTTCTTC.